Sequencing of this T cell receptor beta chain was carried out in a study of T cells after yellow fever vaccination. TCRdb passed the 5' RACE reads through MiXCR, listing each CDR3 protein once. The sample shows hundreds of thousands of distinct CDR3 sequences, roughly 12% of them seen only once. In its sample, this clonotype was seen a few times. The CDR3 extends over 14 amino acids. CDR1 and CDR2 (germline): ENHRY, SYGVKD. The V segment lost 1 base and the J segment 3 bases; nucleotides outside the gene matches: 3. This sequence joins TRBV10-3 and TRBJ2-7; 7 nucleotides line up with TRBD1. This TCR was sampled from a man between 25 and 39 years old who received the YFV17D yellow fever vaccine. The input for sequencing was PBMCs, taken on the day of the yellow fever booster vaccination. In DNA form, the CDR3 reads TGTGCCATCAGTGAGTACAGGGGAGACTACGAGCAGTACTTC. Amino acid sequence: CAISEYRGDYEQYF.